The present TCR beta chain was sequenced within a study of neurological immune-mediated disorders. This clonotype was detected ten times or more. The CDR3 has 15 residues. CDR1 SEHNR and CDR2 FQNEAQ come from the germline V gene (reference sequence). V was cut by 5 bases and J by 5 bases, with 18 bases left in between. 5'RACE with 10-nucleotide random UMIs produced the cDNA. TCRdb recomputed calls from the 5' RACE reads with MiXCR, one row per CDR3 protein. There are about 84,000 distinct CDR3 sequences in the sample; 10% occur only once, and 1.8% lies in the top ten. Sequencing was performed on PBMCs. This receptor was obtained from a man in his forties in good health. This rearrangement joins TRBV7-9 to TRBJ2-5; tentatively, D is TRBD1 or TRBD2 (5 bases each). The CDR3 DNA is TGTGCCAGCAGCCCATCACGAGCAGGGAGCGAGACCCAGTACTTC. As protein: CASSPSRAGSETQYF.